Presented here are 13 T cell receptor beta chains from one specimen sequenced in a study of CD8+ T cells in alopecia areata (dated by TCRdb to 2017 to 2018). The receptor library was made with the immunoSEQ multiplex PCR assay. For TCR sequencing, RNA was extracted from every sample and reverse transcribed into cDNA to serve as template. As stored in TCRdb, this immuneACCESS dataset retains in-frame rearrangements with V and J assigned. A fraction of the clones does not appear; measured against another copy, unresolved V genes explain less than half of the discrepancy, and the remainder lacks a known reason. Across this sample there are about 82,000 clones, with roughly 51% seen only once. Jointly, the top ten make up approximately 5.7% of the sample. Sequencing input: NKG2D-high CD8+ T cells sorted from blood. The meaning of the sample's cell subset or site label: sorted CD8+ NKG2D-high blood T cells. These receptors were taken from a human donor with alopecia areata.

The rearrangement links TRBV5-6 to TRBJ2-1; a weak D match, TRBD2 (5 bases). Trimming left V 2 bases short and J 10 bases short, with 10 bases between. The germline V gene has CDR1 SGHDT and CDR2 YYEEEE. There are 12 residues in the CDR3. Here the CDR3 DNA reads TGTGCCAGCAGCTTCTCTAGCCCCGAGCAGTTCTTC. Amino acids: CASSFSSPEQFF.

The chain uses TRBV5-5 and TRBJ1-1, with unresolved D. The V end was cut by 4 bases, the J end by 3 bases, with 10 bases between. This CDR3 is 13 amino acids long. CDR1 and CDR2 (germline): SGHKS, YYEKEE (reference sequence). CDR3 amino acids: CASSQVTHTEAFF. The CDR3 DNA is TGTGCCAGCAGCCAGGTTACTCACACTGAAGCTTTCTTT.

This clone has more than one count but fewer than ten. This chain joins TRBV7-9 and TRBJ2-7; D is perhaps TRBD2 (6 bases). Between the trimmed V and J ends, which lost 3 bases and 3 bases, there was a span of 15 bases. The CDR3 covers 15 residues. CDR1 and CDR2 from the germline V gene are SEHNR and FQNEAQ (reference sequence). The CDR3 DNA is TGTGCCAGCAGCTTGGACACTAGCCCTATCTACGAGCAGTACTTC. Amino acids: CASSLDTSPIYEQYF.

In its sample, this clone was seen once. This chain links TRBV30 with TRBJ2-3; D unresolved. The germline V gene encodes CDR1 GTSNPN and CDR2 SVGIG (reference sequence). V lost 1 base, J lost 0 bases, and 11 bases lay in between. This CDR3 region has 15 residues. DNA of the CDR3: TGTGCCTGGAGTGCTGACACAACTAGCACAGATACGCAGTATTTT. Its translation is CAWSADTTSTDTQYF.

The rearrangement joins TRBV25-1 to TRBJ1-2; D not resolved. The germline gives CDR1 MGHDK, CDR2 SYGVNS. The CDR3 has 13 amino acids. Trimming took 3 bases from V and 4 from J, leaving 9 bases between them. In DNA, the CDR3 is TGTGCCAGCAGTGATCTGGAATTCTATGGCTACACCTTC. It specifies CASSDLEFYGYTF.

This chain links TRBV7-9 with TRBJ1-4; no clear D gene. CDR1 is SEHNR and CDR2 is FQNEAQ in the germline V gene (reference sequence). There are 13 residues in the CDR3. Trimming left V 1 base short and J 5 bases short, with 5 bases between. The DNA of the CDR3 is TGTGCCAGCAGCTTAGTTGGCAATGAAAAACTGTTTTTT. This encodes CASSLVGNEKLFF. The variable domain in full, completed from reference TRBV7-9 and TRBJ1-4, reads DTGVSQNPRHKITKRGQNVTFRCDPISEHNRLYWYRQTLGQGPEFLTYFQNEAQLEKSRLLSDRFSAERPKGSFSTLEIQRTEQGDSAMYLCASSLVGNEKLFFGSGTQLSVL.

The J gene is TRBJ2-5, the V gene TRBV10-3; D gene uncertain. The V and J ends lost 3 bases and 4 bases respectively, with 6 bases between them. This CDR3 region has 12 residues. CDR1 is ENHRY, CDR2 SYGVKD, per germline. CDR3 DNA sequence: TGTGCCATCAGTGACAGCCCAGAGACCCAGTACTTC. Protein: CAISDSPETQYF.

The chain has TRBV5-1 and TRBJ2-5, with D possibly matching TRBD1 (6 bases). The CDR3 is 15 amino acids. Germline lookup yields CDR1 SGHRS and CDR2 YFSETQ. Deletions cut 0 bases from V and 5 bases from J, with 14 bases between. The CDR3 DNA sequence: TGCGCCAGCAGCTTGGCCAGGGGAGACGGGGAGACCCAGTACTTC. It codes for CASSLARGDGETQYF. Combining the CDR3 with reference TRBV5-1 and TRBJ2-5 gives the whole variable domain KAGVTQTPRYLIKTRGQQVTLSCSPISGHRSVSWYQQTPGQGLQFLFEYFSETQRNKGNFPGRFSGRQFSNSRSEMNVSTLELGDSALYLCASSLARGDGETQYFGPGTRLLVL.

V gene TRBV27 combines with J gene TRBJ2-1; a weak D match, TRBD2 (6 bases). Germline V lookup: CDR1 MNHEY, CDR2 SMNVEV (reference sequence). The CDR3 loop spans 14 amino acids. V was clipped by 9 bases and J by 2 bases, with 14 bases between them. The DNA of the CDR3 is TGTGCCAGTACTAGGGACTCACCCTACAATGAGCAGTTCTTC. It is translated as CASTRDSPYNEQFF.

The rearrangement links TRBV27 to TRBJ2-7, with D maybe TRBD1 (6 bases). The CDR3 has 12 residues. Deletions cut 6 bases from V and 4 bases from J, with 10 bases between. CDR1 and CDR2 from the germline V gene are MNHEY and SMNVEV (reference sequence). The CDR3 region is CASRGALYEQYF. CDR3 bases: TGTGCCAGCAGGGGGGCCCTTTACGAGCAGTACTTC.

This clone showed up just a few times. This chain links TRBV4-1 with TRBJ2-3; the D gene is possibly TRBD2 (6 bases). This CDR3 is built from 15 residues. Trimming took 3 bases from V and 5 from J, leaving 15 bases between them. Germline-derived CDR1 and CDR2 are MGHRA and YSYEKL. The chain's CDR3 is CASSHRGDWGDTQYF. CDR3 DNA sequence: TGCGCCAGCAGCCATCGCGGGGACTGGGGAGATACGCAGTATTTT.

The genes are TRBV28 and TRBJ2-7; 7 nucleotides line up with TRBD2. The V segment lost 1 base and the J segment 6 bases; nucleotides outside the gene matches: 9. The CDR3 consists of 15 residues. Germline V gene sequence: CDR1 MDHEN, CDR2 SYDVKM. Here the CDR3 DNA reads TGTGCCAGCAGTTTATTTGGGACTAACCTTCCCGAGCAGTACTTC. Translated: CASSLFGTNLPEQYF.

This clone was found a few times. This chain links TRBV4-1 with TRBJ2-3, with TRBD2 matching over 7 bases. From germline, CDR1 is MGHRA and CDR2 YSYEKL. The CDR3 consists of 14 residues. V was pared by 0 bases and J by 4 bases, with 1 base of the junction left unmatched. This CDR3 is CASSQDGGADTQYF. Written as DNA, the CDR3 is TGCGCCAGCAGCCAAGATGGGGGGGCAGATACGCAGTATTTT.